These T cell receptor beta chains were read from a single sample in a study of blood T cell repertoires in COVID-19. The method was immunoSEQ multiplex PCR; TCRdb's version includes in-frame clones alone and lacks a portion of them. The top ten clones hold around 1.3% of a sample with about 270,000 clones, around 89% of them seen once. Sequenced material: PBMCs or T cells enriched from blood (not recorded which). Receptor source: a woman aged 40 to 50 with acute COVID-19. The CDR3 runs from the conserved cysteine through the conserved F or W. The D gene is left open where the match is weak. Some rows mark clone size as missing; the rest say once, few, many or name a class of expanded clone.

J | D | size | V | DNA | CDR3
TRBJ2-3 | . | . | TRBV27 | TGTGCCAGCAGTTTATTTTTGGAGGATACGCAGTATTTT | CASSLFLEDTQYF
TRBJ1-2 | . | . | TRBV28 | TGTGCCAGCGAGTCGGGGGGGGAAGGGAACTATGGCTACACCTTC | CASESGGEGNYGYTF
TRBJ2-3 | TRBD1 | . | TRBV3-1/TRBV3-2 | TGTGCCAGCAGCCTCTGGACAGGGGAAAGAGATACGCAGTATTTT | CASSLWTGERDTQYF
TRBJ2-7 | TRBD2 | few | TRBV28 | TGTGCCAGCAGTCCGGGACTAGCGGGGAACCTCTACGAGCAGTACTTC | CASSPGLAGNLYEQYF
TRBJ1-2 | . | few | TRBV28 | TGTGCCAGCAACGGACTCACCGGACGTTACTATGGCTACACCTTC | CASNGLTGRYYGYTF
TRBJ1-1 | . | . | TRBV29-1 | TGCAGCGTGGAAGACAGGATTCGGACTGAAGCTTTCTTT | CSVEDRIRTEAFF
TRBJ1-1 | . | . | TRBV7-2 | TGTGCCAGCAGGACAGTCATGAACACTGAAGCTTTCTTT | CASRTVMNTEAFF
TRBJ1-5 | . | . | TRBV28 | TGTGCCAGCAGTTACCAGGGGTGGCGGCCCCAGCATTTT | CASSYQGWRPQHF
TRBJ2-5 | . | . | TRBV30 | TGTGCCTGGAGTAGACTAGGCCAAGAGACCCAGTACTTC | CAWSRLGQETQYF
TRBJ1-5 | . | . | TRBV19 | TGTGCCAGTAGTATCCAGGGAGGAGGCAATCAGCCCCAGCATTTT | CASSIQGGGNQPQHF
TRBJ1-5 | TRBD1 | . | TRBV2 | TGTGCCAGCAGTGTTATGGGGACAGGATTTCATCCCCAGCATTTT | CASSVMGTGFHPQHF
TRBJ1-5 | . | . | TRBV6-5 | TGTGCCAGCAGTTACACCTCGGGTTCCGATCAGCCCCAGCATTTT | CASSYTSGSDQPQHF
TRBJ2-4 | . | . | TRBV27 | TGTGCCAGCATGAACCGAGACAGCAAAAACATTCAGTACTTC | CASMNRDSKNIQYF
TRBJ2-2 | . | . | TRBV9 | TGTGCCAGCAGGGAGGGTTATGGCGGGGAGCTGTTTTTT | CASREGYGGELFF
TRBJ1-2 | . | . | TRBV4-1 | TGCGCCAGCAGCCAAGGAACAGGAAACTATGGCTACACCTTC | CASSQGTGNYGYTF
TRBJ2-2 | . | . | TRBV3-1/TRBV3-2 | TGTGCCAGCAGCCAAGTTCCGGACAGTAACACCGGGGAGCTGTTTTTT | CASSQVPDSNTGELFF
TRBJ2-1 | TRBD2 | few | TRBV6-2/TRBV6-3 | TGTGCCAGCAGTTACGAGACTAGCGGGAGTGTTATCGGTGAGCAGTTCTTC | CASSYETSGSVIGEQFF
TRBJ1-1 | . | . | TRBV24-1 | TGTGCCACCAGTACCCTGGTCGGGGAAGCTTTCTTT | CATSTLVGEAFF
TRBJ1-5 | TRBD1 | . | TRBV19 | TGTGCCAGTAGTATAATGGGGACAGGGGCTGAGCCCCAGCATTTT | CASSIMGTGAEPQHF
TRBJ1-1 | . | . | TRBV27 | TGTGCCAGCAGCCTTTGGGGCAGCACTGAAGCTTTCTTT | CASSLWGSTEAFF
TRBJ1-2 | TRBD1 | . | TRBV7-8 | TGTGCCAGCAGCCGTAGTTGGGACAGGGAGGGCTATGGCTACACCTTC | CASSRSWDREGYGYTF
TRBJ1-4 | . | . | TRBV21-1 | TGTGCCAGCAGCAAGCACTCAGAGGGGGTCGTGAAGGAAAAACTGTTTTTT | CASSKHSEGVVKEKLFF
TRBJ2-7 | TRBD2 | . | TRBV27 | TGTGCCAGCAGTTCAATCCTAGCGGGAGCTTCGTACGAGCAGTACTTC | CASSSILAGASYEQYF
TRBJ2-5 | . | . | TRBV10-2 | TGCGCCAGCAGAATGGCGGGGAATGAGGGGACCCAGTACTTC | CASRMAGNEGTQYF
TRBJ1-3 | TRBD1 | . | TRBV28 | TGTGCCAGCAGTTTATGGGTGGGACAGGGCTATGGAAACACCATATATTTT | CASSLWVGQGYGNTIYF
TRBJ2-3 | . | . | TRBV24-1 | TGTGCCACCAGTGATTCGAAAGGGGCAGGGGATACGCAGTATTTT | CATSDSKGAGDTQYF
TRBJ1-6 | . | . | TRBV30 | TGTGCCTGGGGTGGAGGTTCACCCCTCCACTTT | CAWGGGSPLHF
TRBJ1-1 | . | few | TRBV21-1 | TGTGCCAGCAGCAAATTTTCGGGACAGGGCCGAACTGAAGCTTTCTTT | CASSKFSGQGRTEAFF
TRBJ1-2 | . | . | TRBV10-3 | TGTGCCATTTCAAAACAGGGCGCAAACTATGGCTACACCTTC | CAISKQGANYGYTF
TRBJ2-1 | . | . | TRBV28 | TGTGCCAGCAGTTCGAGCAGCGACTACAATGAGCAGTTCTTC | CASSSSSDYNEQFF
TRBJ1-5 | TRBD1 | . | TRBV12-5 | TGTGCTAGTGGTTTGGTACAGGGGTATAGCAATCAGCCCCAGCATTTT | CASGLVQGYSNQPQHF
TRBJ1-3 | . | . | TRBV28 | TGTGCCAGCAGGCAAATGGCGGCTGGAAACACCATATATTTT | CASRQMAAGNTIYF
TRBJ1-1 | TRBD1 | few | TRBV4-3 | TGCGCCAGCAGCCAGACAGCCTCACAGGGGGGGACTGAAGCTTTCTTT | CASSQTASQGGTEAFF
TRBJ2-1 | TRBD1 | . | TRBV5-1 | TGCGCCAGCAGCCGCGGGACAGGGCGTAATGAGCAGTTCTTC | CASSRGTGRNEQFF
TRBJ2-7 | . | . | TRBV19 | TGTGCCAGTAGTATTAGAGGCGATAGGCCGTATCCTAACGAGCAGTACTTC | CASSIRGDRPYPNEQYF
TRBJ1-4 | . | . | TRBV4-2 | TGTGCCAGCAGCCGTCGGGTTGCAACTAATGAAAAACTGTTTTTT | CASSRRVATNEKLFF
TRBJ1-3 | TRBD1 | . | TRBV11-1 | TGTGCCAGCGGCCGGGACAGGGGGACCTCTGGAAACACCATATATTTT | CASGRDRGTSGNTIYF
TRBJ1-4 | . | . | TRBV11-3 | TGTGCCAGCAGCCGGGGACTCTCCAATGAAAAACTGTTTTTT | CASSRGLSNEKLFF
TRBJ2-3 | . | . | TRBV10-1 | TGCGCCAGCAGCTCGGGACTCCAACATACAGATACGCAGTATTTT | CASSSGLQHTDTQYF
TRBJ1-1 | TRBD1 | . | TRBV9 | TGTGCCACTACAGGGGGAAGGGTAAAAGCTTTCTTT | CATTGGRVKAFF
TRBJ1-3 | TRBD1 | . | TRBV27 | TGTGCCAGCAGTTCCGGGACAGGGGGAAACACCATATATTTT | CASSSGTGGNTIYF
TRBJ2-5 | . | . | TRBV21-1 | TGTGCCAGCAGCAAAGGGTCGGGAGGAATCCAAGAGACCCAGTACTTC | CASSKGSGGIQETQYF
TRBJ1-5 | . | . | TRBV6-5 | TGTGCCACCAGGACACGTAGCAATCAGCCCCAGCATTTT | CATRTRSNQPQHF
TRBJ1-6 | TRBD1 | few | TRBV30 | TGTGCCTGGAGGGGACAGGGTAATTCACCCCTCCACTTT | CAWRGQGNSPLHF
TRBJ2-1 | . | . | TRBV12-5 | TGTGCTAGTGGTTTGGGACTGAGCTCCTACAATGAGCAGTTCTTC | CASGLGLSSYNEQFF
TRBJ2-2 | TRBD2 | . | TRBV30 | TGTGCCTGGTGTGTAGCGGGATATGTAACCGGGGAGCTGTTTTTT | CAWCVAGYVTGELFF
TRBJ1-1 | TRBD1 | . | TRBV10-3 | TGTGCCATCAGCCAGGGGGCGCATACTGAAGCTTTCTTT | CAISQGAHTEAFF
TRBJ1-3 | TRBD1 | . | TRBV2 | TGTGCCAGCAGGCGGGACAGTGGGGGAAACACCATATATTTT | CASRRDSGGNTIYF
TRBJ1-6 | . | once | TRBV5-1 | TGCGCCAGCAGCTTGGAGGTTGCAGGTGCCTCACCCCTCCACTTT | CASSLEVAGASPLHF
TRBJ1-2 | . | . | TRBV18 | TGTGCCAGCTCACCGGACCAAGCGGATGGCTACACCTTC | CASSPDQADGYTF
TRBJ2-1 | TRBD1 | . | TRBV9 | TGTGCCAGCAGCCCCCCCGGACAGGAGGCCTACAATGAGCAGTTCTTC | CASSPPGQEAYNEQFF
TRBJ2-1 | TRBD2 | few | TRBV24-1 | TGTGCCACCAGCTTACCGGGACTAGCGTTAAGCTCCTACAATGAGCAGTTCTTC | CATSLPGLALSSYNEQFF
TRBJ1-4 | . | . | TRBV3-1/TRBV3-2 | TGTGCCAGCACGCAGGGAGCGGGGAAACTGTTTTTT | CASTQGAGKLFF